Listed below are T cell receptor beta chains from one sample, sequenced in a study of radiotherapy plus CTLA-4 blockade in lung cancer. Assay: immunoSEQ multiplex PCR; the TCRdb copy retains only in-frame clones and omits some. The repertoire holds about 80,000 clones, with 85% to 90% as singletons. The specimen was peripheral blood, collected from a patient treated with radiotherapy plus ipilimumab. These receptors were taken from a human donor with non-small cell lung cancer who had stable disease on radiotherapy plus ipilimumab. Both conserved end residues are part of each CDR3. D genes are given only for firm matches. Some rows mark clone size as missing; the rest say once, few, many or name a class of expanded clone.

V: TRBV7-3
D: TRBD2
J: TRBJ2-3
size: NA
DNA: TGTGCCAGCAGCTTATGGGGAGGGAGCACAGATACGCAGTATTTT
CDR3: CASSLWGGSTDTQYF

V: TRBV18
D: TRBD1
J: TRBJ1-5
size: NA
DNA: TGTGCCAGCTCACCGACAAAGGGGGCTTTGCAGCCCCAGCATTTT
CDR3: CASSPTKGALQPQHF

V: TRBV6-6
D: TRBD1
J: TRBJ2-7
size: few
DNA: TGTGCCAGCAGTTTTAGGACAGGGGTCTACGAGCAGTACTTC
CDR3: CASSFRTGVYEQYF

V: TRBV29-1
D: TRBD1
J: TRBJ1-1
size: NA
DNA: TGCAGCGTTGGACAGGGGGGGAACACTGAAGCTTTCTTT
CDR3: CSVGQGGNTEAFF

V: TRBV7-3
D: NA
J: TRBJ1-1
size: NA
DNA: TGTGCCAGCAGCTCTTATGGGACCGACACTGAAGCTTTCTTT
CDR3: CASSSYGTDTEAFF

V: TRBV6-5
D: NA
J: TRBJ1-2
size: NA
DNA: TGTGCCAGCAGCCGGAGCGCCTATGGCTACACCTTC
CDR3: CASSRSAYGYTF

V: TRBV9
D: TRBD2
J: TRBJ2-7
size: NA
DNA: TGTGCCAGCAGCGGGAGGGGGACTAGCGGGACCTACGAGCAGTACTTC
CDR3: CASSGRGTSGTYEQYF

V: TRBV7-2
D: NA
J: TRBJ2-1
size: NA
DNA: TGTGCCAGCAGCTTAGCGTCTAGCTCCTACAATGAGCAGTTCTTC
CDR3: CASSLASSSYNEQFF

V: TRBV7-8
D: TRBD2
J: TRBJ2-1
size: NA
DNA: TGTGCCAGCAGCTACAGAGCCTTGACTAGCGGGAGTAGCGGTGAGCAGTTCTTC
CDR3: CASSYRALTSGSSGEQFF

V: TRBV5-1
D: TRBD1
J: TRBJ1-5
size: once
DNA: TGCGCCAGCAGCTTGGAGACAGGGCAAAATCAGCCCCAGCATTTT
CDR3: CASSLETGQNQPQHF

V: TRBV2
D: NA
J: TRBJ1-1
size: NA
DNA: TGTGCCAGCAGTGAAGCGCTTGGGACGGCGAACACTGAAGCTTTCTTT
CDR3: CASSEALGTANTEAFF

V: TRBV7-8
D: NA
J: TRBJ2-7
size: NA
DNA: TGTGCCAGCGGACTACAAGGGAGCTCCTACGAGCAGTACTTC
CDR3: CASGLQGSSYEQYF

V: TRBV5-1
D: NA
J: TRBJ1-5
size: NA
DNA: TGCGCCAGCAGCTGGGGGCCCGATCAGCCCCAGCATTTT
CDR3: CASSWGPDQPQHF

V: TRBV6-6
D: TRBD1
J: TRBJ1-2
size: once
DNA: TGTGCCAGCAGTTCACGACAGGGACATTTTGGCTACACCTTC
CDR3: CASSSRQGHFGYTF

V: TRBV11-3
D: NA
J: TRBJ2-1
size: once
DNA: TGTGCCAGCAGCTTAGGGACCGGGAGTTCCTACAATGAGCAGTTCTTC
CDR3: CASSLGTGSSYNEQFF

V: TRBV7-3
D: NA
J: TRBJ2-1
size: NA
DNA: TGTGCCAGCAGCTTAAATCGCTTCAATGAGCAGTTCTTC
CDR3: CASSLNRFNEQFF

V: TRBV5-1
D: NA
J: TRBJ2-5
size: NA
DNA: TGCGCCAGCAGCTTGTTGGGGGGCGGCGAAGAGACCCAGTACTTC
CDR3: CASSLLGGGEETQYF